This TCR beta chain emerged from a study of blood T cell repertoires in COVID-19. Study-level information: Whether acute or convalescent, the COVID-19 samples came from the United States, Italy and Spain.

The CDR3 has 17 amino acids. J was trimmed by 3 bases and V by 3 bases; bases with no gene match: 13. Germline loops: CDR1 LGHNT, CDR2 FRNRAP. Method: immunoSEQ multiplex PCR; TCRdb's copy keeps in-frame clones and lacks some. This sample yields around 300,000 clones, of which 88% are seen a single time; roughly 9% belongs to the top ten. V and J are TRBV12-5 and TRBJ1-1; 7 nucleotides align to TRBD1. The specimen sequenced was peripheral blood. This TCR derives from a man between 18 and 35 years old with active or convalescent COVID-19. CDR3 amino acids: CASGFGPSRQGDTEAFF. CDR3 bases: TGTGCTAGTGGTTTTGGCCCCTCTCGACAGGGTGACACTGAAGCTTTCTTT.